The rows below give T cell receptor beta chains drawn from one sample of a study of sequential checkpoint blockade in melanoma. The data were produced by immunoSEQ multiplex PCR, yet TCRdb's version contains in-frame clones alone and is incomplete. The data hold more than 20,000 clones, with around 80% observed a single time. Sample: CD8+ T cells sorted from blood (inferred from file names), taken from a patient given nivolumab and ipilimumab in sequence. The receptor set was obtained from a human donor with melanoma. Both conserved end residues are trimmed from each CDR3.

v_call	j_call	cdr3_aa
TRBV7-2	TRBJ2-2	ASSFSTSGSAGELF
TRBV11-2	TRBJ2-6	ASRPGTGYPSGANVLT
TRBV7-9	TRBJ2-1	ASSVGLAGANEQF
TRBV9	TRBJ2-6	ASSTGGAGANVLT
TRBV2	TRBJ2-7	ASSESSGHWDEQY
TRBV6-5	TRBJ1-2	ASRLALGGAYGYT
TRBV7-9	TRBJ1-3	ASSFGGGAYTIY
TRBV29-1	TRBJ2-1	SVVKREGDNEQF
TRBV27	TRBJ2-5	ASSLGAYQETQY
TRBV7-2	TRBJ2-1	ASSLPDGRNEQF
TRBV9	TRBJ2-5	ASSVRSDQETQY
TRBV29-1	TRBJ2-1	SATGTLQF
TRBV5-1	TRBJ2-5	ASSLAPGGPQETQY
TRBV2	TRBJ2-7	ASSGYASGAYEQY
TRBV12-5	TRBJ2-3	ASAPSQAPDTQY
TRBV28	TRBJ2-7	ASEGGLEQY
TRBV9	.	ASRSGTSGGNEQF
TRBV28	TRBJ1-2	ASSLQGAPNYGYT
TRBV28	TRBJ2-2	AIPRTSGRAISGELF
TRBV27	TRBJ2-7	ASRVGLAGVWYEQY
TRBV30	TRBJ1-5	AWSEQRNQPQH
TRBV2	TRBJ2-3	ASKGGGLTRDTQY
TRBV27	TRBJ2-2	ASRRDRGQGGELF
TRBV28	TRBJ2-7	ASSQLQGAIRSYEQY
TRBV7-9	TRBJ2-1	ASSSAGAGEQF
TRBV5-1	TRBJ2-3	ASRLWGESTDTQY
TRBV12-5	TRBJ2-3	ASGIAGGVDTQY
TRBV7-3	TRBJ2-2	ASSLSGRGILNTGELF
TRBV27	TRBJ2-2	ASSLRTSGFTGELF
TRBV7-6	TRBJ2-7	ASSLAGSGEVEQY
TRBV6-1	TRBJ2-1	ASSELAGWSASEQF
TRBV28	TRBJ2-7	ASRRSSYEQY
TRBV15	TRBJ1-5	ATSWQGQPQH
TRBV7-2	TRBJ1-2	ASSSAVGGGYGYT
TRBV11-2	.	ASSLLYEQY
TRBV5-1	TRBJ2-7	ASSFSGRAEGEQY
TRBV9	TRBJ2-2	ASSPWTKPGELF
TRBV4-3	TRBJ2-1	ASSQGTAEYNEQF
TRBV6-4	TRBJ1-1	ASINWGEGTEAF
TRBV28	.	ASSWAGQGHYEQY
TRBV28	TRBJ1-5	ASRNDRAQPQH
TRBV11-2	TRBJ2-4	ASSLDRNIQY
TRBV7-6	TRBJ2-7	ASSLRQGNEQY
TRBV6-4	TRBJ2-1	ASSAKSGIDGGSYNEQF
TRBV7-2	TRBJ2-5	ASSLEGSEGTQY
TRBV18	TRBJ1-1	ASSPVFNYGQGAISVDTEAF
TRBV4-3	TRBJ2-4	ASSQGGSGKIIQY
TRBV6-4	TRBJ2-5	ASSDGEGETQY
TRBV14	TRBJ2-2	ASSQDSSGRVSRELF
TRBV5-5	TRBJ1-2	ASSWGLTGAGGYT
TRBV15	TRBJ1-2	ATSSNRVGLNYGYT